This T cell receptor (beta chain) was sequenced during a study of identical twins. The donors were all healthy and Caucasian. Through template switching, a universal primer site was introduced, and the cDNA contained unique molecular identifiers. A single record per CDR3 protein comes from TCRdb applying MiXCR to the 5' RACE reads. Among approximately 700,000 distinct CDR3 sequences listed, around 6% were seen once. The CDR3 contains 15 residues. Germline CDR1 is SEHNR and CDR2 is FQNEAQ (reference sequence). V lost 4 bases, J lost 4 bases, and 16 bases lay in between. This TCR came from a man aged 18 to 35 in good health. This chain uses TRBV7-9 with TRBJ1-1; D ambiguous. What was sequenced was naive T cells sorted from blood. The CDR3 DNA sequence: TGTGCCAGCAGCTCCCTTGAAGGCCTAATCACTGAAGCTTTCTTT. Residues: CASSSLEGLITEAFF.